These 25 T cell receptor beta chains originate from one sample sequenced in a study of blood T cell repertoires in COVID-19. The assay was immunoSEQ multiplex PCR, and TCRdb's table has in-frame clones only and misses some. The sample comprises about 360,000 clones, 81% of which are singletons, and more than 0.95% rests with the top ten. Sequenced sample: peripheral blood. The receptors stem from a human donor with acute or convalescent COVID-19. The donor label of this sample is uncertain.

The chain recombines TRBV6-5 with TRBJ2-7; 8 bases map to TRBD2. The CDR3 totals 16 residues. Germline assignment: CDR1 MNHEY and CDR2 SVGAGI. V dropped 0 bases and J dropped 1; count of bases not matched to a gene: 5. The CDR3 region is CASSYSITSGSYEQYF. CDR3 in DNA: TGTGCCAGCAGTTACTCTATTACTAGCGGATCCTACGAGCAGTACTTC.

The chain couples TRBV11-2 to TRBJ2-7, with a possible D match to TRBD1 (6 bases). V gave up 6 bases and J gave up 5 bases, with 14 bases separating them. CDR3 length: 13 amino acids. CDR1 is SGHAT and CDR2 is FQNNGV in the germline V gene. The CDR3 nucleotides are TGTGCCAGCAGAGGTACAGGGAAACACGAGCAGTACTTC. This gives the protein CASRGTGKHEQYF. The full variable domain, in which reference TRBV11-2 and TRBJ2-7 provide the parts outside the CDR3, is EAGVAQSPRYKIIEKRQSVAFWCNPISGHATLYWYQQILGQGPKLLIQFQNNGVVDDSQLPKDRFSAERLKGVDSTLKIQPAKLEDSAVYLCASRGTGKHEQYFGPGTRLTVT.

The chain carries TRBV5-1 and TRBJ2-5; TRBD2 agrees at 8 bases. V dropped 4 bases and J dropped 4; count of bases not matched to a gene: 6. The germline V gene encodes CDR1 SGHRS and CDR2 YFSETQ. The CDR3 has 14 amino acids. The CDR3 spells CASSLGLAGETQYF. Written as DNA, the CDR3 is TGCGCCAGCAGCCTCGGACTAGCTGGAGAGACCCAGTACTTC.

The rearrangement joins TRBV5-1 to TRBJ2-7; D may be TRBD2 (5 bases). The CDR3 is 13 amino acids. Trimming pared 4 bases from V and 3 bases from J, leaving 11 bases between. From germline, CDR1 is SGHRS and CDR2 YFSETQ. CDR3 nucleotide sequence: TGCGCCAGCAGCCTCCAGACTAACTACGAGCAGTACTTC. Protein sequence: CASSLQTNYEQYF.

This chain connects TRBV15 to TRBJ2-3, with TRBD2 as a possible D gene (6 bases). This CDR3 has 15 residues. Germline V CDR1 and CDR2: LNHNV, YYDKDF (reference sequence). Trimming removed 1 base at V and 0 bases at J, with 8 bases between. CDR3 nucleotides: TGTGCCACCAGCAGAGGAGGAGGGAGCACAGATACGCAGTATTTT. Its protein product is CATSRGGGSTDTQYF.

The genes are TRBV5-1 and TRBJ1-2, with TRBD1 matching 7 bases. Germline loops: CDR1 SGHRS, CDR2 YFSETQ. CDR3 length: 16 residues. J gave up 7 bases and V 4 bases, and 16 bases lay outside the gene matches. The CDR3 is CASSPTGNGLSGGYTF. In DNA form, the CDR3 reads TGCGCCAGCAGCCCGACAGGGAACGGGCTCAGCGGTGGCTACACCTTC.

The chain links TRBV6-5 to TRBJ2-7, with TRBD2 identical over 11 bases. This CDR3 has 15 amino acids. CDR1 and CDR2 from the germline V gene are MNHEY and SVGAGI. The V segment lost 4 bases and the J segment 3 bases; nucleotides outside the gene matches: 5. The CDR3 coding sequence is TGTGCCAGCAGTTCCGGGACTAGCGGAGACTACGAGCAGTACTTC. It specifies CASSSGTSGDYEQYF.

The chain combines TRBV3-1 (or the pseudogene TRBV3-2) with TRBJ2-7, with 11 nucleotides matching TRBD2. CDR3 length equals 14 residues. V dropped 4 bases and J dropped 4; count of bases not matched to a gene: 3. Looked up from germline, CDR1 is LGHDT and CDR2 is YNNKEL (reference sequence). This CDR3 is CASSLGTSGYEQYF. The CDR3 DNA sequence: TGTGCCAGCAGCCTTGGGACTAGCGGATACGAGCAGTACTTC.

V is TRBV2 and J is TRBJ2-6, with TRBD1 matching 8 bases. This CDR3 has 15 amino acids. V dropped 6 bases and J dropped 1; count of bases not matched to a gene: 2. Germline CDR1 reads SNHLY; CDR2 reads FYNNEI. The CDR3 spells CASRYRGSGANVLTF. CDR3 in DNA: TGTGCCAGCAGGTACAGGGGGTCTGGGGCCAACGTCCTGACTTTC.

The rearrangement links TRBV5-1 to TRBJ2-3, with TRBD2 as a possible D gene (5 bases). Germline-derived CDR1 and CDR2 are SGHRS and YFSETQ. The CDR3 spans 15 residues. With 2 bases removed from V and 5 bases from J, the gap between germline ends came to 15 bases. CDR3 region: CASSLGLLMGDTQYF. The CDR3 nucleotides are TGCGCCAGCAGCTTAGGACTCTTGATGGGAGATACGCAGTATTTT.

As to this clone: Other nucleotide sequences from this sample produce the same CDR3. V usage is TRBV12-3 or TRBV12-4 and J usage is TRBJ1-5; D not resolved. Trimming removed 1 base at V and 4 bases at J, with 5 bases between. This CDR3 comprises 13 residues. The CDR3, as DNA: TGTGCCAGCAGTTTAGTTGCGAATCAGCCCCAGCATTTT. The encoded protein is CASSLVANQPQHF.

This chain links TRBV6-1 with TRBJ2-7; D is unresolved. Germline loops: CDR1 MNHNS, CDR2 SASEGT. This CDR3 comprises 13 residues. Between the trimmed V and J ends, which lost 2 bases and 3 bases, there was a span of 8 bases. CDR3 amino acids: CASSERRSYEQYF. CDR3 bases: TGTGCCAGCAGTGAAAGAAGGAGCTACGAGCAGTACTTC.

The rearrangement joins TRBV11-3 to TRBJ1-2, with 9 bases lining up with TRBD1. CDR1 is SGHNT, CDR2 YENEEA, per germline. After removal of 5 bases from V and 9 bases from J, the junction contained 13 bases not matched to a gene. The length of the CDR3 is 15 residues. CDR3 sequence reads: CASSHPRRDRECYTF. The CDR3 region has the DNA TGTGCCAGCAGCCATCCCCGCCGGGACAGGGAATGCTACACCTTC.

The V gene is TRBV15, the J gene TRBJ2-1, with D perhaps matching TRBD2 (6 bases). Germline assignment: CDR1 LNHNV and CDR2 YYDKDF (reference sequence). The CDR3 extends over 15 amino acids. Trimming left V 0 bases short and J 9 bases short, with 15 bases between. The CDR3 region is CATSRDRTGAGEQFF. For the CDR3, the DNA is TGTGCCACCAGCAGAGACCGGACGGGAGCGGGTGAGCAGTTCTTC.

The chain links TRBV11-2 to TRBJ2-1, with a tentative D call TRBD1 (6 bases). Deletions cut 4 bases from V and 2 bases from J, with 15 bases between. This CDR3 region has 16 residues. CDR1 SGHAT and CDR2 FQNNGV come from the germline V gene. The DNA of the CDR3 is TGTGCCAGCAGCTCCCCGACAGGAATCCCCTACAATGAGCAGTTCTTC. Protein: CASSSPTGIPYNEQFF.

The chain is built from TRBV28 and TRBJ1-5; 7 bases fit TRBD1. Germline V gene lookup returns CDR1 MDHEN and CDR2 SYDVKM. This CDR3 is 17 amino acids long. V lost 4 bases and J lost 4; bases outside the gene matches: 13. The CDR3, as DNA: TGTGCCAGCAGTTCGTCCTCGACAGGGCGGAGGAATCAGCCCCAGCATTTT. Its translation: CASSSSSTGRRNQPQHF.

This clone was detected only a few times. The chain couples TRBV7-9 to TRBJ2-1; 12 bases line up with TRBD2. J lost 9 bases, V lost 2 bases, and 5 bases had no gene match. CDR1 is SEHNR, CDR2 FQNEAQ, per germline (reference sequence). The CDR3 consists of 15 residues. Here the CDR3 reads CASSLMGLAGAEQFF. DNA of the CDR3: TGTGCCAGCAGCTTAATGGGACTAGCGGGCGCTGAGCAGTTCTTC. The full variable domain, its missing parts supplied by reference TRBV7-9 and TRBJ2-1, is DTGVSQNPRHKITKRGQNVTFRCDPISEHNRLYWYRQTLGQGPEFLTYFQNEAQLEKSRLLSDRFSAERPKGSFSTLEIQRTEQGDSAMYLCASSLMGLAGAEQFFGPGTRLTVL.

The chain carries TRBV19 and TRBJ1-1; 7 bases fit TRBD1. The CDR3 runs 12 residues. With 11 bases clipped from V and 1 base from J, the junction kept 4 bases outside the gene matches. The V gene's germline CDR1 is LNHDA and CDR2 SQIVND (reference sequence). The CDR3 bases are TGTGCCTCCCGGACAGGGAACACTGAAGCTTTCTTT. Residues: CASRTGNTEAFF.

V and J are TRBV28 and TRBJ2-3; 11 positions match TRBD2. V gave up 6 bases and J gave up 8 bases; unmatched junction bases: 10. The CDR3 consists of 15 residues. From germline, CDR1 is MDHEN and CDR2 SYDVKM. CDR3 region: CASRLPGTSGLTQYF. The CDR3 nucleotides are TGTGCCAGCAGGCTCCCCGGGACTAGCGGCCTTACGCAGTATTTT.

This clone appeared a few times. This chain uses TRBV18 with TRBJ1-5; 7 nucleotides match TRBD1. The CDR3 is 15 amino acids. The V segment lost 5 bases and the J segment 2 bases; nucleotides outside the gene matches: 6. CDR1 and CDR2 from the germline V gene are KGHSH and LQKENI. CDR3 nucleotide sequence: TGTGCCAGCTCAAAAGACCAGGGGGGCAATCAGCCCCAGCATTTT. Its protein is CASSKDQGGNQPQHF.

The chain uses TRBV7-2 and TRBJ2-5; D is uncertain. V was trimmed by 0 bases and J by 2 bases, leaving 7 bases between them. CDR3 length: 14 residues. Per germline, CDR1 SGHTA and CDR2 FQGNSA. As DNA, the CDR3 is TGTGCCAGCAGCTTAGCCGGCAGGCAAGAGACCCAGTACTTC. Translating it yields CASSLAGRQETQYF.

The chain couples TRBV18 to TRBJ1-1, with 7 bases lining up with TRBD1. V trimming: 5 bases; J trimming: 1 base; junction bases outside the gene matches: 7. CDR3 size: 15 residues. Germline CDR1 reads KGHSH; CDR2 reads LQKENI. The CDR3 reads CASSKTGTRNTEAFF. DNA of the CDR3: TGTGCCAGCTCAAAGACAGGGACTCGGAACACTGAAGCTTTCTTT.

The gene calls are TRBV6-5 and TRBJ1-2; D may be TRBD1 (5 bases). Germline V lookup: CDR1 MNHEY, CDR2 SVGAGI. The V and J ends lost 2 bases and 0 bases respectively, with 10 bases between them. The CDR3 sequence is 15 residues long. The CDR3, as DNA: TGTGCCAGCAGTTACACGACAGACCCTAACTATGGCTACACCTTC. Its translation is CASSYTTDPNYGYTF.

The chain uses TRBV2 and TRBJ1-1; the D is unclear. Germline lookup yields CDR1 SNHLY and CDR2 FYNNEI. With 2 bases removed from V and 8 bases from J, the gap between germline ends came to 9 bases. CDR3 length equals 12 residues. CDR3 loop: CASSEQRREAFF. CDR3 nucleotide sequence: TGTGCCAGCAGTGAACAGAGGCGGGAAGCTTTCTTT.

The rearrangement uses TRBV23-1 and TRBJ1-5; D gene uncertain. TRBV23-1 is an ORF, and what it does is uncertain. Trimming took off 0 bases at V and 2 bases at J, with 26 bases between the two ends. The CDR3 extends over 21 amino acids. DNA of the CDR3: TGCGCCAGCAGTCAATCCGAGGGTTCTATAAGCAACATCGTCCGCAATCAGCCCCAGCATTTT. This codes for CASSQSEGSISNIVRNQPQHF.